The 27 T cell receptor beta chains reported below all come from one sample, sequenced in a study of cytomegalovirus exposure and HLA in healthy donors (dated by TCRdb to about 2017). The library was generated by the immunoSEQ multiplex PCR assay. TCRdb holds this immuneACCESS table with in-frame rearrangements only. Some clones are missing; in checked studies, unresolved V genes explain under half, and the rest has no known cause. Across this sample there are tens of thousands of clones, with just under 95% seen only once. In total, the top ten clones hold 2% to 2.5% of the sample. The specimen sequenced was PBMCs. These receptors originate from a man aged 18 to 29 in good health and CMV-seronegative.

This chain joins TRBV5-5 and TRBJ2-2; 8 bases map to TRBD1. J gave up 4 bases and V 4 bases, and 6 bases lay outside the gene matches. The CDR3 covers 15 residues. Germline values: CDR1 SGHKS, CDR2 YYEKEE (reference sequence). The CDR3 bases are TGTGCCAGCAGCGTGGACAGGGCTATCACCGGGGAGCTGTTTTTT. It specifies CASSVDRAITGELFF.

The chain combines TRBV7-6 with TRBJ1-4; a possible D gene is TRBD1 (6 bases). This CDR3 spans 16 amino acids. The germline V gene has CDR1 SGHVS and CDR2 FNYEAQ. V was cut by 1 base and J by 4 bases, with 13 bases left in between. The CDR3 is CASSLGWDTRNEKLFF. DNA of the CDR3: TGTGCCAGCAGCTTAGGATGGGACACCCGTAATGAAAAACTGTTTTTT. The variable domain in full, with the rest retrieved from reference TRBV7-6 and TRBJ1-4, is GAGVSQSPRYKVTKRGQDVALRCDPISGHVSLYWYRQALGQGPEFLTYFNYEAQQDKSGLPNDRFSAERPEGSISTLTIQRTEQRDSAMYRCASSLGWDTRNEKLFFGSGTQLSVL.

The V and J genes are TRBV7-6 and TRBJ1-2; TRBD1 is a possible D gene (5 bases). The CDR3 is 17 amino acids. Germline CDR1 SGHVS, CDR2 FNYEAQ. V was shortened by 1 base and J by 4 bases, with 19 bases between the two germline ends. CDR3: CASSLDPSWRGIYGYTF. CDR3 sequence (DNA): TGTGCCAGCAGCTTAGATCCTTCCTGGCGGGGGATCTATGGCTACACCTTC.

CDR3 in DNA: TGTGCCAGCAGCTTGGTATTTGCGGGAGGTTTGAATGAGCAGTTCTTC. Residues: CASSLVFAGGLNEQFF. This chain uses TRBV5-6 with TRBJ2-1, with 8 bases matching TRBD2. There are 16 residues in the CDR3. V was clipped by 0 bases and J by 7 bases; unmatched bases: 9. Germline values: CDR1 SGHDT, CDR2 YYEEEE.

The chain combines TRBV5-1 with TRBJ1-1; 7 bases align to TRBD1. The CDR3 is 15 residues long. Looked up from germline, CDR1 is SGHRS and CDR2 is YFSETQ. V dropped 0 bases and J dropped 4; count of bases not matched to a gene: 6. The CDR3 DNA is TGCGCCAGCAGCTTGGGGGACAGAGATTCCACTGAAGCTTTCTTT. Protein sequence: CASSLGDRDSTEAFF.

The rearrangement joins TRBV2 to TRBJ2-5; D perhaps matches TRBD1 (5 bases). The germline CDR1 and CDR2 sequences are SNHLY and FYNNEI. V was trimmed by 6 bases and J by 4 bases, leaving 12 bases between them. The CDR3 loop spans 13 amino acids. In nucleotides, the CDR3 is TGTGCCAGCAGCAGGGTGTTTGGAGAGACCCAGTACTTC. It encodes CASSRVFGETQYF.

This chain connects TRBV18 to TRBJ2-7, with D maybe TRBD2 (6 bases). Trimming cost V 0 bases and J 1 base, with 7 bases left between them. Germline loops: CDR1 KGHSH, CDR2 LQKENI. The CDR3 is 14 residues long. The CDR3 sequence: CASSPPGTSYEQYF. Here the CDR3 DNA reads TGTGCCAGCTCACCACCCGGGACTTCCTACGAGCAGTACTTC.

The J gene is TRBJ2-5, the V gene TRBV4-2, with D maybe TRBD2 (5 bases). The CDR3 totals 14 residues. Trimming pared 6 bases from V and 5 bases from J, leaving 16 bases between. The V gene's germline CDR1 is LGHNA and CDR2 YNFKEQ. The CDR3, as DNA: TGTGCCAGCAGTATCGACTCCCCGGGGGAGACCCAGTACTTC. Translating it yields CASSIDSPGETQYF.

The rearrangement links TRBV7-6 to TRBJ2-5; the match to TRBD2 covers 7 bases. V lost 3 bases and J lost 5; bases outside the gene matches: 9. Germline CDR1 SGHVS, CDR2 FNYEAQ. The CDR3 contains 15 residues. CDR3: CASSFNQGLRETQYF. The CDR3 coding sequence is TGTGCCAGCAGCTTTAATCAGGGACTAAGGGAGACCCAGTACTTC.

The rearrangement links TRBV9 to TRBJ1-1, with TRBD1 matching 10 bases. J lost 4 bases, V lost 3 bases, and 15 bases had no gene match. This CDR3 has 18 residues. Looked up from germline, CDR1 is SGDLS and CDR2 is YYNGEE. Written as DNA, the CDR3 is TGTGCCAGCAGCGACCGACAGGGGGCAACCTCCGGGACCACTGAAGCTTTCTTT. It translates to CASSDRQGATSGTTEAFF.

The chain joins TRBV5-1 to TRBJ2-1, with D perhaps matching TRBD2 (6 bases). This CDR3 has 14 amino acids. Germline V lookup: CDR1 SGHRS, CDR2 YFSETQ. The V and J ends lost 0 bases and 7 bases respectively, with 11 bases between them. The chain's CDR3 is CASSLGDWTNEQFF. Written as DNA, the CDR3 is TGCGCCAGCAGCTTGGGGGACTGGACTAATGAGCAGTTCTTC.

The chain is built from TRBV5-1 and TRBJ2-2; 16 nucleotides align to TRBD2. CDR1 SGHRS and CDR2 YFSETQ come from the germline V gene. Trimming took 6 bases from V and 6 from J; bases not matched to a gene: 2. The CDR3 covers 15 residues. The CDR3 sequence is CASTGTSGRAGELFF. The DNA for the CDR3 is TGCGCCAGCACCGGGACTAGCGGGAGGGCCGGGGAGCTGTTTTTT.

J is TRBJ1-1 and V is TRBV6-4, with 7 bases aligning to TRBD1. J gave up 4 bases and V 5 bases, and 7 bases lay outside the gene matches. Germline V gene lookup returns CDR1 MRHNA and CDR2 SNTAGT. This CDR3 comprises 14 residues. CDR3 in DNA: TGTGCCAGCAGTCCAGGGGGTGTGGGCACTGAAGCTTTCTTT. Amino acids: CASSPGGVGTEAFF.

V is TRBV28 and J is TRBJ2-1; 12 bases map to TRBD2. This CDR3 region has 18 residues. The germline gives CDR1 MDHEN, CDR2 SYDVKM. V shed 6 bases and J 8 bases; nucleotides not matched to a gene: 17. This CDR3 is CASRLPTRPSGRVDEQFF. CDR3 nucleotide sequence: TGTGCCAGCAGGCTCCCAACCCGACCTAGCGGGAGGGTGGATGAGCAGTTCTTC.

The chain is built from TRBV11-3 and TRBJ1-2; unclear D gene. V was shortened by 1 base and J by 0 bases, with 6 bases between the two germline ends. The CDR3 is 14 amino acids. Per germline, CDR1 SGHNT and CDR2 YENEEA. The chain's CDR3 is CASSLGSANYGYTF. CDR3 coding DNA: TGTGCCAGCAGCTTAGGTTCGGCTAACTATGGCTACACCTTC.

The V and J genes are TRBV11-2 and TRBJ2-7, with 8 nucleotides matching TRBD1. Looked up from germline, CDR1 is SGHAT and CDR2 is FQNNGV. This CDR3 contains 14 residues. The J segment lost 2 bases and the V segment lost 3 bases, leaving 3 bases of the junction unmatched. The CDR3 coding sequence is TGTGCCAGCAGCTTTGGACAGGGACCCTACGAGCAGTACTTC. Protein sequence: CASSFGQGPYEQYF.

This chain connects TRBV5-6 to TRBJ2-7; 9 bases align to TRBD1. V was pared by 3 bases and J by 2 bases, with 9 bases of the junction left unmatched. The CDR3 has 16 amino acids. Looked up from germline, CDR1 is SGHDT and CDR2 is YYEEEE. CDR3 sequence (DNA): TGTGCCAGCAGCTCGGACCTACAGGGGGCCGCCTACGAGCAGTACTTC. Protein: CASSSDLQGAAYEQYF.

The CDR3 DNA sequence: TGTGCCAGCAGGCCCGCGGGGTTGGAGACCCAGTACTTC. Protein: CASRPAGLETQYF. V is TRBV7-2 and J is TRBJ2-5; D might be TRBD2 (6 bases). Germline-derived CDR1 and CDR2 are SGHTA and FQGNSA. The CDR3 is 13 residues long. V dropped 6 bases and J dropped 5 bases, with 13 bases sitting between them.

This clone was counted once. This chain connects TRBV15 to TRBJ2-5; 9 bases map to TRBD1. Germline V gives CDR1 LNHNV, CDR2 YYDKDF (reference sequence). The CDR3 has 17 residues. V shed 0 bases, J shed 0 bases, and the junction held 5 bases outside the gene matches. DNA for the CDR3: TGTGCCACCAGCAGAGATCGGGGGACAGGGTACCAAGAGACCCAGTACTTC. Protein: CATSRDRGTGYQETQYF.

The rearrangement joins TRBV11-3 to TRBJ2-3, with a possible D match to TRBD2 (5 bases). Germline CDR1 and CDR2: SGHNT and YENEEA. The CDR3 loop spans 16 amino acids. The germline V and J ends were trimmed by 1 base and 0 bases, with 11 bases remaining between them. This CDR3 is CASSLGKDFSTDTQYF. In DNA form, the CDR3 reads TGTGCCAGCAGCTTAGGAAAGGACTTTAGCACAGATACGCAGTATTTT.

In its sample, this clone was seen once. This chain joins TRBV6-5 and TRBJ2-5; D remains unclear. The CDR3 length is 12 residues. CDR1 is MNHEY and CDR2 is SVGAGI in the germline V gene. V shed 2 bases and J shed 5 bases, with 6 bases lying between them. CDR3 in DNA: TGTGCCAGCAGTTACCCCCGGGAGACCCAGTACTTC. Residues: CASSYPRETQYF.

The CDR3 is CASSLSGQGGDTQYF. DNA for the CDR3: TGTGCCAGCTCGTTATCGGGACAGGGGGGAGATACGCAGTATTTT. V gene TRBV7-2 combines with J gene TRBJ2-3, with 11 positions matching TRBD1. This CDR3 spans 15 amino acids. CDR1 and CDR2 (germline): SGHTA, FQGNSA. V dropped 8 bases and J dropped 5; count of bases not matched to a gene: 9.

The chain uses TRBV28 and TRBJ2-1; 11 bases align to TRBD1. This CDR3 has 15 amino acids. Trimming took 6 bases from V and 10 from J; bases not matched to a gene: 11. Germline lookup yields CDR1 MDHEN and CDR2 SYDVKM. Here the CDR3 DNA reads TGTGCCAGCAGCCCTGGACAGGGGGCGACACGGGAGCAGTTCTTC. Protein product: CASSPGQGATREQFF.

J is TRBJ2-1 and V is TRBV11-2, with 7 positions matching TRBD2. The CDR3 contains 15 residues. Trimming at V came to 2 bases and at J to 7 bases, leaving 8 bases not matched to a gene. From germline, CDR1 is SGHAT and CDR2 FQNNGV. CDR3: CASSLWEGRRNEQFF. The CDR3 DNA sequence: TGTGCCAGCAGCTTATGGGAGGGACGTCGAAATGAGCAGTTCTTC.

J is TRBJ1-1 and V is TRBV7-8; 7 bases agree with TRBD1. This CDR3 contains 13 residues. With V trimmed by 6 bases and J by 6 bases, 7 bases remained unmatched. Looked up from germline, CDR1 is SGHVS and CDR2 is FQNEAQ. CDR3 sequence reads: CASRVTGTPEAFF. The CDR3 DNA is TGTGCCAGCAGAGTGACAGGGACTCCTGAAGCTTTCTTT.

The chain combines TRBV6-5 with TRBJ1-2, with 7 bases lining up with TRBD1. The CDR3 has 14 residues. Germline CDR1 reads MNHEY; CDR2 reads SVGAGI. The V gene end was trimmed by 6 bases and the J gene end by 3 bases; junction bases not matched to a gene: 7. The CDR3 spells CASRTGMRHYGYTF. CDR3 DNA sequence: TGTGCCAGCAGGACAGGGATGAGGCACTATGGCTACACCTTC.

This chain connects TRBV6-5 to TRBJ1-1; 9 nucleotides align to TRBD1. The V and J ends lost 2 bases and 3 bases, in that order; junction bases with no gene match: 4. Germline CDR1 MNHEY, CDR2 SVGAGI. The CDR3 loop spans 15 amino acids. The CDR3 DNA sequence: TGTGCCAGCAGTTACGCACAGGGGGCGTACACTGAAGCTTTCTTT. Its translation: CASSYAQGAYTEAFF.